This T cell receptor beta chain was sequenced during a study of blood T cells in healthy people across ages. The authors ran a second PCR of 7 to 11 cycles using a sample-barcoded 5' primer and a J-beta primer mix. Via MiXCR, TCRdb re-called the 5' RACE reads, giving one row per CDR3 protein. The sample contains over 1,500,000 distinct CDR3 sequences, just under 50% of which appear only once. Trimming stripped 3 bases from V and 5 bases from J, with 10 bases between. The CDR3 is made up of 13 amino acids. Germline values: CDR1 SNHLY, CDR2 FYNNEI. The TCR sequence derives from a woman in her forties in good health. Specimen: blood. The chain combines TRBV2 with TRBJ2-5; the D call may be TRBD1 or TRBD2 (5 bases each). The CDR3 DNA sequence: TGTGCCAGCAGTGATTGGGGGAGCGAGACCCAGTACTTC. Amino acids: CASSDWGSETQYF.